The 26 T cell receptor beta chains in this list originate from one sample, sequenced in a study of blood T cell repertoires in COVID-19. Libraries were prepared by immunoSEQ multiplex PCR; TCRdb keeps only in-frame clonotypes and omits some of them. The table shows around 250,000 clones, with about four fifths occurring only once. Material: peripheral blood. All receptors come from a man aged 25-45 years who had recovered from COVID-19.

This chain links TRBV3-1 (or the pseudogene TRBV3-2) with TRBJ1-4; maybe TRBD1 (6 bases). V was cut by 3 bases and J by 7 bases, with 18 bases left in between. Per the germline V gene, CDR1 is LGHDT and CDR2 is YNNKEL (reference sequence). The CDR3 length is 16 residues. This chain's CDR3 is CASSHRLRQGFEKLFF. CDR3 bases: TGTGCCAGCAGCCATCGACTCCGGCAGGGGTTTGAAAAACTGTTTTTT.

This clone occurred once. The J gene is TRBJ2-1, the V gene TRBV7-3; TRBD1 aligns across 8 bases. CDR1 and CDR2 from the germline V gene are SGHTA and FQGTGA. The CDR3 is 15 amino acids. Germline trimming cut 0 bases from V and 9 bases from J; bases unmatched to any gene: 7. CDR3 in amino acids: CASSLTRQGAGEQFF. CDR3 bases: TGTGCCAGCAGCTTAACCCGGCAGGGGGCGGGTGAGCAGTTCTTC.

This clone was detected a few times. The V gene is TRBV4-1, the J gene TRBJ2-3; TRBD1 matches at 9 bases. Germline V gives CDR1 MGHRA, CDR2 YSYEKL. V dropped 1 base and J dropped 1; count of bases not matched to a gene: 18. This CDR3 comprises 21 residues. CDR3 protein: CASSQVLVYRDRDHRTDTQYF. CDR3 DNA: TGCGCCAGCAGCCAAGTATTGGTTTACAGGGACAGGGACCATCGCACAGATACGCAGTATTTT.

The CDR3 DNA reads as TGTGCCAGCAGTTTTCGGGGGACCCTCCACTTT. Its translation: CASSFRGTLHF. The chain has TRBV12-3 or TRBV12-4 and TRBJ1-6; weak D call: TRBD1 (5 bases). This CDR3 is 11 amino acids long. Trimming cost V 3 bases and J 14 bases, with 8 bases left between them.

The rearrangement uses TRBV5-1 and TRBJ2-3; weak D call: TRBD1 (6 bases). The CDR3 is made up of 13 amino acids. Trimming removed 4 bases from V and 5 bases from J, with 11 bases in between. CDR1 and CDR2 (germline): SGHRS, YFSETQ. The CDR3 loop is CASSKDRGDTQYF. CDR3 sequence (DNA): TGCGCCAGCAGCAAGGACAGAGGAGATACGCAGTATTTT.

V usage is TRBV2 and J usage is TRBJ2-5; D is undetermined. There are 13 residues in the CDR3. Between the trimmed V and J ends, which lost 4 bases and 3 bases, there was a span of 9 bases. Germline CDR1 and CDR2: SNHLY and FYNNEI. CDR3: CASSVLAKETQYF. CDR3 bases: TGTGCCAGCAGTGTTTTAGCCAAAGAGACCCAGTACTTC.

This chain connects TRBV6-5 to TRBJ1-5; D is perhaps TRBD1 (5 bases). The ends were cut back, 8 bases at V and 3 bases at J, with 14 bases in the middle. Germline CDR1 reads MNHEY; CDR2 reads SVGAGI. The CDR3 has 14 residues. The CDR3 is CASQGNGPNQPQHF. The CDR3, as DNA: TGTGCCAGCCAGGGCAACGGGCCCAATCAGCCCCAGCATTTT.

The rearrangement joins TRBV18 to TRBJ2-1; 11 bases agree with TRBD2. Trimming took 0 bases from V and 4 from J; bases not matched to a gene: 5. This CDR3 has 17 amino acids. Germline CDR1 is KGHSH and CDR2 is LQKENI. CDR3 region: CASSPPLLAGGYNEQFF. CDR3 DNA sequence: TGTGCCAGCTCACCACCGCTTCTAGCGGGGGGTTACAATGAGCAGTTCTTC. Together with reference TRBV18 and TRBJ2-1, the CDR3 gives the full variable domain: NAGVMQNPRHLVRRRGQEARLRCSPMKGHSHVYWYRQLPEEGLKFMVYLQKENIIDESGMPKERFSAEFPKEGPSILRIQQVVRGDSAAYFCASSPPLLAGGYNEQFFGPGTRLTVL.

The chain recombines TRBV28 with TRBJ1-2; no clear D. In germline, CDR1 is MDHEN, CDR2 SYDVKM. Trimming removed 5 bases from V and 1 base from J, with 2 bases in between. CDR3 size: 11 residues. The CDR3 is CASSLNYGYTF. Written as DNA, the CDR3 is TGTGCCAGCAGTCTTAACTATGGCTACACCTTC.

This chain uses TRBV6-1 with TRBJ1-6, with D perhaps matching TRBD1 (5 bases). The germline gives CDR1 MNHNS, CDR2 SASEGT. The CDR3 totals 15 residues. Deletions cut 2 bases from V and 9 bases from J, with 14 bases between. The DNA for the CDR3 is TGTGCCAGCAGTGAAACCTCGACAGCTCCTTCACCCCTCCACTTT. Translated, it gives CASSETSTAPSPLHF.

The J gene is TRBJ1-6, the V gene TRBV21-1; the D call of TRBD1 is as the table states it, not checked on the DNA. TRBV21-1 is termed a pseudogene. The CDR3 is made up of 14 amino acids. The CDR3 coding sequence is TGTGCCAGCAGGTCCGGGCCCGACAGCTCACCCCTCCACTTT. This translates into CASRSGPDSSPLHF.

The J gene is TRBJ1-5, the V gene TRBV28; D is undetermined. Germline assignment: CDR1 MDHEN and CDR2 SYDVKM. CDR3 size: 12 residues. V lost 8 bases, J lost 7 bases, and 12 bases lay in between. The CDR3 region is CASRQTHQPQHF. The CDR3 nucleotides are TGTGCCAGCCGCCAAACACACCAGCCCCAGCATTTT.

The chain combines TRBV16 with TRBJ2-1, with unresolved D. Trimming cost V 1 base and J 0 bases, with 10 bases left between them. Germline-derived CDR1 and CDR2 are KGHSY and FQNENV. This CDR3 contains 16 residues. The CDR3: CASSQFPPSSYNEQFF. The CDR3 DNA follows: TGTGCCAGCAGCCAATTCCCCCCGAGCTCCTACAATGAGCAGTTCTTC.

The chain is built from TRBV7-9 and TRBJ2-2; possibly TRBD1 for D (7 bases). The germline CDR1 and CDR2 sequences are SEHNR and FQNEAQ (reference sequence). This CDR3 is 16 amino acids long. V lost 3 bases, J lost 6 bases, and 17 bases lay in between. The CDR3 bases are TGTGCCAGCAGCTTTGCAGGGGGGCCAAATCCCGGGGAGCTGTTTTTT. Its protein is CASSFAGGPNPGELFF.

This chain uses TRBV7-3 with TRBJ2-7; 7 bases are a match to TRBD1. The V gene end was trimmed by 6 bases and the J gene end by 3 bases; junction bases not matched to a gene: 17. Germline CDR1 reads SGHTA; CDR2 reads FQGTGA. The CDR3 consists of 17 residues. The CDR3 sequence: CASSSTGRLPGHYEQYV. The CDR3 bases are TGTGCCAGCAGTTCGACAGGGCGCCTACCCGGCCACTACGAGCAGTACGTC.

This chain joins TRBV5-1 and TRBJ2-5, with 14 bases fitting TRBD2. The CDR3 is 19 residues long. CDR1 SGHRS and CDR2 YFSETQ come from the germline V gene. Trimming removed 4 bases from V and 2 bases from J; junction bases left unmatched: 13. CDR3 in amino acids: CASSRSGLAGGALQETQYF. DNA for the CDR3: TGCGCCAGCAGCCGAAGTGGACTAGCGGGGGGAGCCCTACAAGAGACCCAGTACTTC.

The V and J genes are TRBV18 and TRBJ2-7; 9 bases agree with TRBD1. Trimming at V came to 2 bases and at J to 2 bases, leaving 28 bases not matched to a gene. CDR1 is KGHSH and CDR2 is LQKENI in the germline V gene. The CDR3 runs to 23 residues. Here the CDR3 DNA reads TGTGCCAGCTCACCAGACCGGAACAGGGGGCCGGGTTGTGTTCGGAAACTTACCTACGAGCAGTACGTC. This gives the protein CASSPDRNRGPGCVRKLTYEQYV.

The chain has TRBV4-2 and TRBJ2-7; 11 bases agree with TRBD2. Trimming took 1 base from V and 0 from J; bases not matched to a gene: 8. CDR3 length equals 18 residues. Germline CDR1 LGHNA, CDR2 YNFKEQ. CDR3 sequence reads: CASSQGRTSGGHSYEQYF. DNA of the CDR3: TGTGCCAGCAGCCAAGGTCGAACTAGCGGGGGTCACTCCTACGAGCAGTACTTC.

V is TRBV29-1 and J is TRBJ2-3, with 7 positions matching TRBD2. The V segment lost 7 bases and the J segment 2 bases; nucleotides outside the gene matches: 6. Germline V gene data show CDR1 as SQVTM and CDR2 as ANQGSEA. CDR3 length equals 13 residues. The CDR3 DNA reads TGCAGCGCCAGACTAGCAAACACAGATACGCAGTATTTT. Its translation: CSARLANTDTQYF.

This chain uses TRBV3-1 (or the pseudogene TRBV3-2) with TRBJ1-3; D is ambiguous. The CDR3 consists of 15 residues. Trimming stripped 0 bases from V and 3 bases from J, with 9 bases between. Germline V gene sequence: CDR1 LGHDT, CDR2 YNNKEL (reference sequence). CDR3 coding DNA: TGTGCCAGCAGCCAAGATGGTGCGGGTGGAAACACCATATATTTT. This sequence encodes CASSQDGAGGNTIYF.

The V and J genes are TRBV2 and TRBJ1-1, with a possible D match to TRBD1 (6 bases). V lost 5 bases, J lost 6 bases, and 16 bases lay in between. CDR3 size: 14 residues. Germline assignment: CDR1 SNHLY and CDR2 FYNNEI. The CDR3 region is CASSRFQGWAEAFF. The CDR3, as DNA: TGTGCCAGCAGTAGATTTCAGGGGTGGGCTGAAGCTTTCTTT.

The chain joins TRBV7-6 to TRBJ1-1; 7 bases are shared with TRBD1. J lost 6 bases, V lost 5 bases, and 21 bases had no gene match. The length of the CDR3 is 18 residues. From germline, CDR1 is SGHVS and CDR2 FNYEAQ. The CDR3 coding sequence is TGTGCCAGCAGCCGACTCGCGGAGGGGGCTGCGCAAGGCGCTGAAGCTTTCTTT. Amino acids: CASSRLAEGAAQGAEAFF.

V and J are TRBV5-4 and TRBJ1-2; 7 bases are shared with TRBD1. Per germline, CDR1 SGHNT and CDR2 YYREEE (reference sequence). V was clipped by 5 bases and J by 3 bases; unmatched bases: 7. The CDR3 spans 14 residues. CDR3 region: CASSVQGQDYGYTF. The CDR3 DNA reads as TGTGCCAGCAGTGTACAGGGGCAAGACTATGGCTACACCTTC.

This clone has a handful of counts. J is TRBJ1-2 and V is TRBV3-1 (or the pseudogene TRBV3-2); possible D gene TRBD1, 5 bases. Trimming left V 1 base short and J 13 bases short, with 16 bases between. The length of the CDR3 is 13 residues. Per germline, CDR1 LGHDT and CDR2 YNNKEL (reference sequence). In DNA form, the CDR3 reads TGTGCCAGCAGCCAAGGGCCACAGGCCGCTATCACCTTC. Translating it yields CASSQGPQAAITF.

This clone was recorded once. The V and J genes are TRBV4-1 and TRBJ1-3; D is unclear. The CDR3 sequence is 18 residues long. Trimming took off 4 bases at V and 7 bases at J, with 26 bases between the two ends. From germline, CDR1 is MGHRA and CDR2 YSYEKL. The CDR3 protein is CASSLIVREFMRGNTIYF. In nucleotides, the CDR3 is TGCGCCAGCAGCCTCATCGTAAGGGAATTCATGCGCGGGAACACCATATATTTT.

This clone was seen only once. The gene calls are TRBV5-6 and TRBJ2-7, with D possibly TRBD2 on 5 matching bases. The CDR3 totals 13 residues. Per germline, CDR1 SGHDT and CDR2 YYEEEE. Deletions cut 7 bases from V and 7 bases from J, with 18 bases between. CDR3 amino acids: CASSLTPTGEQYV. The CDR3, as DNA: TGTGCCAGCTCCTTAACCCCGACGGGGGAGCAGTACGTC.